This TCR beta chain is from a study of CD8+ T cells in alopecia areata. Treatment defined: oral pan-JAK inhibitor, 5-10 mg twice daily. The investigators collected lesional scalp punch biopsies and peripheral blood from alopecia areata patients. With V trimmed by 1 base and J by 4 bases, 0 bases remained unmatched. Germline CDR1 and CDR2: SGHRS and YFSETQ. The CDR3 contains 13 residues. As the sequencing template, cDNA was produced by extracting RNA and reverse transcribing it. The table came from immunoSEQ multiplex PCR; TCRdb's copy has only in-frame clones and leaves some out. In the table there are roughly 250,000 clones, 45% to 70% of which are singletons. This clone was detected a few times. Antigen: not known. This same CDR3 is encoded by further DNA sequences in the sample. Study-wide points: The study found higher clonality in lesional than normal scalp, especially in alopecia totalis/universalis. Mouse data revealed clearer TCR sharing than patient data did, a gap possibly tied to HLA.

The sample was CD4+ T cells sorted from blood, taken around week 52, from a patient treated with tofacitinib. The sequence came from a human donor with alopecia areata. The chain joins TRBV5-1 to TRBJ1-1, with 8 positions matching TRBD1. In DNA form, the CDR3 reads TGCGCCAGCAGCTTGACAGGGGGCACTGAAGCTTTCTTT. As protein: CASSLTGGTEAFF.